Below are 27 T cell receptor beta chains sequenced from a single sample in a study of T cell responses to AZD1222 COVID-19 vaccine. Assay used: immunoSEQ multiplex PCR; TCRdb lists only in-frame clones, some missing. This sample has approximately 120,000 clones, with 89% found just once. The sequenced sample was peripheral blood, obtained on day 0 of AZD1222 vaccination. Receptors originate from an adult in good health.

Only one count was recorded for this clone. This chain uses TRBV29-1 with TRBJ2-7; 7 bases agree with TRBD2. The CDR3 sequence is 13 residues long. V gave up 3 bases and J gave up 3 bases; unmatched junction bases: 5. Germline CDR1 is SQVTM and CDR2 is ANQGSEA. The CDR3 DNA reads as TGCAGCGTTGAGCTCGGGGGGATCTACGAGCAGTACTTC. This encodes CSVELGGIYEQYF.

The genes are TRBV19 and TRBJ1-2; 7 nucleotides align to TRBD1. The CDR3 has 15 amino acids. The V gene's germline CDR1 is LNHDA and CDR2 SQIVND (reference sequence). Trimming cost V 4 bases and J 4 bases; bases outside gene matches: 9. In DNA form, the CDR3 reads TGTGCCAGTAGTACCCCACAGGGGTCCGGCTATGGCTACACCTTC. Translating gives CASSTPQGSGYGYTF.

V and J are TRBV27 and TRBJ2-7; a possible D gene is TRBD2 (6 bases). CDR1 is MNHEY, CDR2 SMNVEV, per germline (reference sequence). The V end was cut by 9 bases, the J end by 6 bases, with 15 bases between. This CDR3 is 12 amino acids long. Written as DNA, the CDR3 is TGTGCCAGTCAGTCGGGGGTCGGCGAGCAGTACTTC. Residues: CASQSGVGEQYF.

This chain joins TRBV11-2 and TRBJ1-5, with D unresolved. The V gene lost 3 bases and the J gene lost 7 bases, with 13 bases spanning the gap. Germline V gene sequence: CDR1 SGHAT, CDR2 FQNNGV. The CDR3 length is 14 residues. In nucleotides, the CDR3 is TGTGCCAGCAGCTTGGGAGGGAACCGGCAGCCCCAGCATTTT. Protein sequence: CASSLGGNRQPQHF.

This chain uses TRBV28 with TRBJ2-6; the D gene is possibly TRBD1 (6 bases). Germline CDR1 and CDR2: MDHEN and SYDVKM. V was clipped by 6 bases and J by 0 bases, with 12 bases between them. The CDR3 contains 16 residues. The CDR3 loop reads CASSPGQLSGANVLTF. For the CDR3, the DNA is TGTGCCAGCAGCCCTGGACAGCTCTCTGGGGCCAACGTCCTGACTTTC.

The chain uses TRBV4-2 and TRBJ2-2, with 12 bases lining up with TRBD2. Germline CDR1 is LGHNA and CDR2 is YNFKEQ. V lost 4 bases to trimming and J lost 3 bases; unmatched junction nucleotides: 3. The CDR3 spans 16 residues. The CDR3 DNA reads as TGTGCCAGCAGCCCGACTAGCGGGAGATACACCGGGGAGCTGTTTTTT. This sequence encodes CASSPTSGRYTGELFF.

The chain uses TRBV7-8 and TRBJ1-2, with D hard to call. The germline CDR1 and CDR2 sequences are SGHVS and FQNEAQ. V shed 2 bases and J shed 0 bases, with 4 bases lying between them. The length of the CDR3 is 13 residues. CDR3 DNA sequence: TGTGCCAGCAGCTTAAATTCTAACTATGGCTACACCTTC. The encoded protein is CASSLNSNYGYTF.

The chain couples TRBV6-5 to TRBJ2-7; 7 nucleotides agree with TRBD1. From germline, CDR1 is MNHEY and CDR2 SVGAGI. Germline trimming cut 6 bases from V and 1 base from J; bases unmatched to any gene: 6. This CDR3 has 14 residues. This CDR3 reads CASRRDRNSYEQYF. CDR3 nucleotide sequence: TGTGCCAGCAGACGGGACAGAAATTCCTACGAGCAGTACTTC.

The DNA of the CDR3 is TGTGCCAGCAGCCAAAATGGGCGGTTTCTGAACACTGAAGCTTTCTTT. It yields the protein CASSQNGRFLNTEAFF. The rearrangement links TRBV14 to TRBJ1-1; D unclear. The CDR3 covers 16 residues. Germline V gene lookup returns CDR1 SGHDN and CDR2 FVKESK. Trimming cost V 2 bases and J 0 bases, with 13 bases left between them. Based on the CDR3 plus reference TRBV14 and TRBJ1-1, the full variable domain is EAGVTQFPSHSVIEKGQTVTLRCDPISGHDNLYWYRRVMGKEIKFLLHFVKESKQDESGMPNNRFLAERTGGTYSTLKVQPAELEDSGVYFCASSQNGRFLNTEAFFGQGTRLTVV.

V and J are TRBV9 and TRBJ2-7; no definite D call. Trimming shortened V by 2 bases and J by 4 bases, and 16 bases separated the two germline ends. The germline V gene has CDR1 SGDLS and CDR2 YYNGEE. The CDR3 contains 15 residues. CDR3 coding DNA: TGTGCCAGCAGCGTTTTGTCAGGTCCCATGTACGAGCAGTACTTC. Amino acids: CASSVLSGPMYEQYF.

The V and J genes are TRBV12-5 and TRBJ1-1; D is uncertain. Germline CDR1 and CDR2: LGHNT and FRNRAP. Trimming took 1 base from V and 7 from J, leaving 4 bases between them. CDR3 length: 11 amino acids. CDR3 in DNA: TGTGCTAGTGGTTTGGGATATGAAGCTTTCTTT. Its protein product is CASGLGYEAFF.

The chain combines TRBV5-6 with TRBJ2-1; D is uncertain. Trimming took 4 bases from V and 6 from J, leaving 5 bases between them. Per the germline V gene, CDR1 is SGHDT and CDR2 is YYEEEE. The CDR3 has 11 amino acids. Here the CDR3 reads CASSLSNEQFF. The CDR3 DNA is TGTGCCAGCAGCCTTAGCAATGAGCAGTTCTTC.

The chain carries TRBV28 and TRBJ2-1, with D possibly being TRBD2 (7 bases). The CDR3 has 14 amino acids. The germline V and J ends were trimmed by 2 bases and 9 bases, with 14 bases remaining between them. CDR1 is MDHEN, CDR2 SYDVKM, per germline. CDR3 coding DNA: TGTGCCAGCAGTTTAAGCGGGATACAGGGTGAGCAGTTCTTC. It yields the protein CASSLSGIQGEQFF. The complete variable domain, with remaining parts taken from reference TRBV28 and TRBJ2-1, reads DVKVTQSSRYLVKRTGEKVFLECVQDMDHENMFWYRQDPGLGLRLIYFSYDVKMKEKGDIPEGYSVSREKKERFSLILESASTNQTSMYLCASSLSGIQGEQFFGPGTRLTVL.

This sequence joins TRBV7-2 and TRBJ1-5; D remains unclear. The length of the CDR3 is 14 residues. Germline V gene sequence: CDR1 SGHTA, CDR2 FQGNSA. With 1 base removed from V and 0 bases from J, the gap between germline ends came to 4 bases. CDR3 DNA: TGTGCCAGCAGCTTAGGGGATAGCAATCAGCCCCAGCATTTT. Its protein product is CASSLGDSNQPQHF.

The V call is TRBV6-5, the J call TRBJ2-1, with a weak D call TRBD2 (5 bases). With 0 bases removed from V and 1 base from J, the gap between germline ends came to 10 bases. From germline, CDR1 is MNHEY and CDR2 SVGAGI. The CDR3 contains 16 residues. The CDR3: CASSYSWERSYNEQFF. Here the CDR3 DNA reads TGTGCCAGCAGTTACTCATGGGAGAGATCCTACAATGAGCAGTTCTTC.

This chain links TRBV9 with TRBJ2-1, with TRBD2 identical over 10 bases. This CDR3 contains 16 residues. V dropped 2 bases and J dropped 2; count of bases not matched to a gene: 4. The germline V gene encodes CDR1 SGDLS and CDR2 YYNGEE. The CDR3 spells CASSVAGLAAYNEQFF. The DNA of the CDR3 is TGTGCCAGCAGCGTCGCTGGACTAGCGGCCTACAATGAGCAGTTCTTC.

This chain joins TRBV11-2 and TRBJ2-7; D tentatively reads TRBD1 or TRBD2 (5 bases each). The CDR3 runs 15 residues. CDR1 SGHAT and CDR2 FQNNGV come from the germline V gene. V was shortened by 3 bases and J by 0 bases, with 12 bases between the two germline ends. The CDR3 region has the DNA TGTGCCAGCAGCTTCCGGGACGGACGCTCCTACGAGCAGTACTTC. The encoded protein is CASSFRDGRSYEQYF.

V gene TRBV19 combines with J gene TRBJ1-5; D remains unclear. The V gene lost 5 bases and the J gene lost 0 bases, with 8 bases spanning the gap. This CDR3 has 14 amino acids. Germline V gives CDR1 LNHDA, CDR2 SQIVND (reference sequence). CDR3 residues: CASSFLGSNQPQHF. CDR3 coding DNA: TGTGCCAGTAGTTTCCTGGGTAGCAATCAGCCCCAGCATTTT.

This clone was counted once. The J gene is TRBJ1-2, the V gene TRBV6-1; D ambiguous. V lost 2 bases to trimming and J lost 2 bases, with 6 bases between them. The CDR3 loop spans 13 amino acids. Germline-derived CDR1 and CDR2 are MNHNS and SASEGT. For the CDR3, the DNA is TGTGCCAGCAGTGAAATTGGAAACTATGGCTACACCTTC. Translation gives CASSEIGNYGYTF.

The V gene is TRBV6-5, the J gene TRBJ2-7, with D perhaps matching TRBD1 (7 bases). Between the trimmed V and J ends, which lost 7 bases and 9 bases, there was a span of 22 bases. CDR1 and CDR2 (germline): MNHEY, SVGAGI. The CDR3 spans 14 residues. CDR3 amino acids: CASTHPGQVGGQYF. In DNA form, the CDR3 reads TGTGCCAGCACCCACCCCGGACAGGTGGGGGGGCAGTACTTC.

The CDR3 loop reads CASSSNGGVTEAFF. The CDR3 bases are TGTGCCAGCAGCTCTAACGGAGGGGTGACTGAAGCTTTCTTT. The genes are TRBV6-5 and TRBJ1-1; the D gene is possibly TRBD1 (5 bases). The CDR3 is 14 amino acids. The V end lost 6 bases, the J end lost 5 bases, and 16 bases lay between the germline ends. Germline V lookup: CDR1 MNHEY, CDR2 SVGAGI.

J is TRBJ2-1 and V is TRBV7-8; a weak D match, TRBD2 (5 bases). The germline CDR1 and CDR2 sequences are SGHVS and FQNEAQ. The CDR3 sequence is 14 residues long. Trimming removed 0 bases from V and 4 bases from J, with 7 bases in between. DNA for the CDR3: TGTGCCAGCAGCTTAGCGAGGGTGTACAATGAGCAGTTCTTC. Translated, it gives CASSLARVYNEQFF.

The DNA of the CDR3 is TGTGCCAGCAGGGAAGGTGCAAACACAGATACGCAGTATTTT. Protein product: CASREGANTDTQYF. The chain employs TRBV9 and TRBJ2-3; D not certain. Germline values: CDR1 SGDLS, CDR2 YYNGEE. The CDR3 is 14 residues long. V was clipped by 5 bases and J by 2 bases, with 12 bases between them.

There are a few counts of this clone. This sequence joins TRBV27 and TRBJ2-7; the D gene is possibly TRBD1 (6 bases). Germline V gives CDR1 MNHEY, CDR2 SMNVEV (reference sequence). V was shortened by 8 bases and J by 3 bases, with 14 bases between the two germline ends. This CDR3 region has 13 residues. The CDR3 loop reads CASAQGQDYEQYF. CDR3 sequence (DNA): TGTGCCAGCGCGCAGGGGCAGGACTACGAGCAGTACTTC.

A word on this clone: Compared with germline, one end of the junction differs, possibly owing to a read error. The chain links TRBV5-1 to TRBJ2-1; possibly TRBD2 for D (6 bases). Germline CDR1 reads SGHRS; CDR2 reads YFSETQ. This CDR3 is built from 14 residues. The CDR3 bases are TGCGCCAGCAGCTTCAGGGACTCCAACAATGAGCAGTTCTTC. This codes for CASSFRDSNNEQFF. Using reference TRBV5-1 and TRBJ2-1 for the parts outside the CDR3, the full variable domain is KAGVTQTPRYLIKTRGQQVTLSCSPISGHRSVSWYQQTPGQGLQFLFEYFSETQRNKGNFPGRFSGRQFSNSRSEMNVSTLELGDSALYLCASSFRDSNNEQFFGPGTRLTVL.

This clone has a single count. V gene TRBV5-1 combines with J gene TRBJ1-1, with D hard to call. CDR3 length: 15 residues. The germline CDR1 and CDR2 sequences are SGHRS and YFSETQ. Trimming took 0 bases from V and 2 from J, leaving 11 bases between them. CDR3: CASSLVAGGNTEAFF. The CDR3 DNA reads as TGCGCCAGCAGCTTGGTTGCAGGAGGAAACACTGAAGCTTTCTTT.

V and J are TRBV28 and TRBJ2-5; 7 bases agree with TRBD1. The CDR3 is 17 residues long. The V gene end was trimmed by 3 bases and the J gene end by 1 base; junction bases not matched to a gene: 11. CDR1 is MDHEN, CDR2 SYDVKM, per germline. The CDR3 DNA sequence: TGTGCCAGCAGTTTTCTTGCGAGGGGGCTGGTCCAAGAGACCCAGTACTTC. Encoded protein: CASSFLARGLVQETQYF.